This T cell receptor beta chain was obtained from a study of control samples from healthy donors and cancer patients. The length of the CDR3 is 12 residues. The V and J ends lost 3 bases and 8 bases respectively, with 10 bases between them. The germline CDR1 and CDR2 sequences are SGHTA and FQGNSA. As to this clone: This same CDR3 is encoded by further DNA sequences in the sample.

The repertoire was sequenced with immunoSEQ multiplex PCR; TCRdb's copy has only in-frame clones and lacks some. The table records 200,000 or so clones, about 90% of them present only once. The chain carries TRBV7-2 and TRBJ1-2, with D unresolved. Source material: blood. This receptor was identified in a man aged 30-40 years in good health. This chain's CDR3 is CASSLQNWGYTF. In nucleotides, the CDR3 is TGTGCCAGCAGCTTGCAGAACTGGGGCTACACCTTC.